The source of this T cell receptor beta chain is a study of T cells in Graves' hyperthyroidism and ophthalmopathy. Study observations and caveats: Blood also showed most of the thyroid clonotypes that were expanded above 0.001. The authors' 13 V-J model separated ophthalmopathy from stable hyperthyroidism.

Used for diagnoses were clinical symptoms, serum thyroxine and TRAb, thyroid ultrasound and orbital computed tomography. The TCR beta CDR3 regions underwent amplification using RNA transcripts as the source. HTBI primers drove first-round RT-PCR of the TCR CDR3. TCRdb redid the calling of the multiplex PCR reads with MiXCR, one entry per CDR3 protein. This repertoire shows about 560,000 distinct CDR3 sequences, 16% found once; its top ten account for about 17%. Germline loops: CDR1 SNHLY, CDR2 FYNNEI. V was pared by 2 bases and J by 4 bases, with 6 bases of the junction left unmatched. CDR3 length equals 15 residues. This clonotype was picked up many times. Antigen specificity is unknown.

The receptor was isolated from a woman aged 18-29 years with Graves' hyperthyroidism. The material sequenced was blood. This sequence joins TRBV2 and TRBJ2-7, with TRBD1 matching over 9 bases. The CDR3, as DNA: TGTGCCAGCAGTGAATTGGGACAGGGTGGGTACGAGCAGTACTTC. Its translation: CASSELGQGGYEQYF.